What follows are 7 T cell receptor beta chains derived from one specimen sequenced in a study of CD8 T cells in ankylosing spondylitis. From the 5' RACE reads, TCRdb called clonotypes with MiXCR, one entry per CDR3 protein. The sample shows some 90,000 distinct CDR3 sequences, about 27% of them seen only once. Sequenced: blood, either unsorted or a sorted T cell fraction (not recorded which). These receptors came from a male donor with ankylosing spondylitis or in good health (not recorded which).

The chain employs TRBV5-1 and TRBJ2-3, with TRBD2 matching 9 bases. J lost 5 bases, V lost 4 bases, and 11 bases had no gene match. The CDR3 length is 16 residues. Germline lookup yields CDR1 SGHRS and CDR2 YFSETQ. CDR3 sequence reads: CASSGLPSGIGDTQYF. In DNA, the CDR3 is TGCGCCAGCAGCGGGCTCCCTAGCGGGATAGGAGATACGCAGTATTTT.

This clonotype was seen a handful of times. The CDR3 sequence is CASSLVTAVVQETQYF. The DNA of the CDR3 is TGCGCCAGCAGCTTGGTTACCGCGGTAGTTCAAGAGACCCAGTACTTC. This chain connects TRBV5-1 to TRBJ2-5, with D unresolved. Germline CDR1 SGHRS, CDR2 YFSETQ. Trimming took 0 bases from V and 2 from J, leaving 14 bases between them. The CDR3 extends over 16 amino acids.

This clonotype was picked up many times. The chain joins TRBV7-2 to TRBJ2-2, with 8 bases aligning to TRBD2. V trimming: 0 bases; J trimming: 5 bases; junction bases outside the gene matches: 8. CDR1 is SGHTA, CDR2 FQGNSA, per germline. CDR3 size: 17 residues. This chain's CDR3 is CASSLAAGASGTGELFF. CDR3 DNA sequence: TGTGCCAGCAGCTTAGCAGCGGGGGCTTCGGGAACCGGGGAGCTGTTTTTT.

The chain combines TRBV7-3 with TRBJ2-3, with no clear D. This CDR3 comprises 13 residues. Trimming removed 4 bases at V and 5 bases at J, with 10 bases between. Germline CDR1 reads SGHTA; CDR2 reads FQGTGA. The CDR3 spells CASSSQPGDTQYF. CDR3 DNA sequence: TGTGCCAGCAGCTCACAGCCCGGAGATACGCAGTATTTT. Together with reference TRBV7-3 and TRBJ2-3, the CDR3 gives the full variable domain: GAGVSQTPSNKVTEKGKYVELRCDPISGHTALYWYRQSLGQGPEFLIYFQGTGAADDSGLPNDRFFAVRPEGSVSTLKIQRTERGDSAVYLCASSSQPGDTQYFGPGTRLTVL.

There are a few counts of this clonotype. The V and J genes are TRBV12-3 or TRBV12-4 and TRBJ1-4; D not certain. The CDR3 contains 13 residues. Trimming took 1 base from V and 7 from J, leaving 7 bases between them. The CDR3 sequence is CASSLVWGEKLFF. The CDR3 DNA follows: TGTGCCAGCAGTTTAGTCTGGGGTGAAAAACTGTTTTTT.

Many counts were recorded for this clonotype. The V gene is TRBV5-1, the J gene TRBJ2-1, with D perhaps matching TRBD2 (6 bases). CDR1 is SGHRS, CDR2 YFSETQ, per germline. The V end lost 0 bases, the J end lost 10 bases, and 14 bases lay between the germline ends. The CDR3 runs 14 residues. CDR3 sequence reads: CASSLGRTTYEQFF. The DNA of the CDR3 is TGCGCCAGCAGCTTGGGACGGACTACTTACGAGCAGTTCTTC.

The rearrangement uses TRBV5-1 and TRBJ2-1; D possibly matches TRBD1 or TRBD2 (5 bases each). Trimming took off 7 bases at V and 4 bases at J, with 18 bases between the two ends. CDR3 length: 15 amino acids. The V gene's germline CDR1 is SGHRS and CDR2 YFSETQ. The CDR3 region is CASRPPGGRYNEQFF. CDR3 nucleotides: TGCGCCAGCCGGCCGCCTGGGGGTAGATACAATGAGCAGTTCTTC.